One sample yielded the 24 T cell receptor beta chains listed below, sequenced in a study of shared clonotypes between healthy human individuals. Using immunoSEQ multiplex PCR, the repertoire was profiled, and TCRdb retains in-frame clones only, with some absent. The data contain some 2,500,000 clones, just under 95% of them seen just once; the ten biggest clones take up more than 0.35%. Sample: naive CD4+ T cells from PBMCs. The subset here: CD45RA+ positively selected. The receptor source for this set is a man aged 18 to 29 in good health. Some clones in this sample may be carry-over from other donors' samples.

The V gene is TRBV1, the J gene TRBJ1-4. TRBV1 is noted as a pseudogene. The CDR3 is 15 residues long. The CDR3 DNA reads TGCACCAGCAGCCAAGATAGACTTCTGGGTGAAAAACTGTTTTTT. Translating gives CTSSQDRLLGEKLFF.

The gene calls are TRBV4-1 and TRBJ2-3; 9 nucleotides align to TRBD2. This CDR3 region has 18 residues. CDR1 MGHRA and CDR2 YSYEKL come from the germline V gene. The V and J ends lost 4 bases and 2 bases, in that order; junction bases with no gene match: 13. The CDR3: CASSRRRLAAPNTDTQYF. As DNA, the CDR3 is TGCGCCAGCAGCCGACGCCGACTAGCGGCCCCAAACACAGATACGCAGTATTTT.

V and J are TRBV18 and TRBJ1-2; 9 bases are shared with TRBD1. Germline trimming cut 3 bases from V and 7 bases from J; bases unmatched to any gene: 12. The germline V gene encodes CDR1 KGHSH and CDR2 LQKENI. The CDR3 extends over 16 amino acids. Written as DNA, the CDR3 is TGTGCCAGCTCACCCGACAGGGGGGGTTTTGGTGGTGGCTACACCTTC. It encodes CASSPDRGGFGGGYTF.

This chain's CDR3 is CATSRVARGPNEKLFF. The CDR3 DNA follows: TGTGCCACCAGCAGAGTTGCCAGGGGGCCTAATGAAAAACTGTTTTTT. This chain joins TRBV15 and TRBJ1-4; TRBD1 matches 8 bases. V dropped 1 base and J dropped 3; count of bases not matched to a gene: 4. This CDR3 is built from 16 residues. Per germline, CDR1 LNHNV and CDR2 YYDKDF (reference sequence).

This chain joins TRBV14 and TRBJ2-7; 13 nucleotides line up with TRBD2. Trimming removed 2 bases from V and 3 bases from J; junction bases left unmatched: 22. CDR1 SGHDN and CDR2 FVKESK come from the germline V gene. The CDR3 length is 22 residues. The CDR3 nucleotides are TGTGCCAGCAGCCAAACTATCCGGACTAGCGGGAGTCCGGGATATAGTCTCTACGAGCAGTACTTC. Translating gives CASSQTIRTSGSPGYSLYEQYF.

The V gene is TRBV6-5, the J gene TRBJ2-5; D gene ambiguous. V was pared by 2 bases and J by 1 base, with 8 bases between. The CDR3 spans 14 residues. Germline CDR1 MNHEY, CDR2 SVGAGI. CDR3 in amino acids: CASSYAAGQETQYF. The CDR3 coding sequence is TGTGCCAGCAGTTACGCGGCCGGCCAAGAGACCCAGTACTTC.

The V call is TRBV30, the J call TRBJ1-3; 8 bases match TRBD1. CDR1 and CDR2 from the germline V gene are GTSNPN and SVGIG (reference sequence). This CDR3 spans 20 amino acids. The ends lost 0 bases at V and 0 bases at J; junction bases unmatched: 16. The DNA for the CDR3 is TGTGCCTGGAGTGTACTCGGGGCAGGGGGCCCCCTTTCCTCTGGAAACACCATATATTTT. It yields the protein CAWSVLGAGGPLSSGNTIYF. Supplemented by reference TRBV30 and TRBJ1-3, the full variable domain reads SQTIHQWPATLVQPVGSPLSLECTVEGTSNPNLYWYRQAAGRGLQLLFYSVGIGQISSEVPQNLSASRPQDRQFILSSKKLLLSDSGFYLCAWSVLGAGGPLSSGNTIYFGEGSWLTVV.

CDR3 region: CASNLNRDGDSPLHF. CDR3 nucleotides: TGTGCCAGCAATCTAAACAGGGACGGAGACTCACCCCTCCACTTT. The chain has TRBV6-6 and TRBJ1-6, with D perhaps matching TRBD1 (6 bases). V gave up 7 bases and J gave up 10 bases, with 20 bases separating them. The CDR3 is made up of 15 amino acids. Germline lookup yields CDR1 MNHNY and CDR2 SVGAGI (reference sequence).

The chain recombines TRBV19 with TRBJ1-5; D not resolved. V was cut by 11 bases and J by 0 bases, with 14 bases left in between. CDR3 length: 14 amino acids. From germline, CDR1 is LNHDA and CDR2 SQIVND (reference sequence). The CDR3 loop is CARVYADSNQPQHF. As DNA, the CDR3 is TGTGCCCGTGTGTACGCTGATAGCAATCAGCCCCAGCATTTT.

The chain carries TRBV30 and TRBJ2-7; 15 bases match TRBD2. The germline V gene encodes CDR1 GTSNPN and CDR2 SVGIG (reference sequence). V lost 3 bases to trimming and J lost 8 bases; unmatched junction nucleotides: 2. The length of the CDR3 is 13 residues. Here the CDR3 DNA reads TGTGCCTGGAGCGGGACTAGCGGGAGGAAGCAGTACTTC. Amino acids: CAWSGTSGRKQYF.

The chain is built from TRBV6-5 and TRBJ1-1, with TRBD1 as a possible D gene (5 bases). With 5 bases removed from V and 10 bases from J, the gap between germline ends came to 11 bases. Germline values: CDR1 MNHEY, CDR2 SVGAGI. This CDR3 spans 11 amino acids. CDR3 region: CASSTGLRAFF. The CDR3 DNA sequence: TGTGCCAGCAGTACGGGGCTGAGAGCTTTCTTT.

About this clone itself: Within the sample, other DNA sequences also encode this same CDR3. The V gene is TRBV18, the J gene TRBJ2-7, with D possibly being TRBD1 or TRBD2 (5 bases each). Between the trimmed V and J ends, which lost 0 bases and 1 base, there was a span of 10 bases. The germline gives CDR1 KGHSH, CDR2 LQKENI. The CDR3 length is 15 residues. The CDR3 coding sequence is TGTGCCAGCTCACCACCGAGGGGTTCATCCTACGAGCAGTACTTC. Its protein product is CASSPPRGSSYEQYF.

This chain's CDR3 is CASSPGTGRQTQYF. The DNA of the CDR3 is TGTGCCAGCAGTCCCGGGACAGGGAGACAGACCCAGTACTTC. The rearrangement links TRBV2 to TRBJ2-5; 9 nucleotides line up with TRBD1. The CDR3 totals 14 residues. The ends lost 5 bases at V and 6 bases at J; junction bases unmatched: 7. Germline lookup yields CDR1 SNHLY and CDR2 FYNNEI.

On this clone itself: This sample includes further DNA sequences coding for the same CDR3. This sequence joins TRBV5-4 and TRBJ1-4; D not resolved. V dropped 0 bases and J dropped 3 bases, with 9 bases sitting between them. Germline V lookup: CDR1 SGHNT, CDR2 YYREEE (reference sequence). This CDR3 contains 15 residues. CDR3 sequence reads: CASSLGRGANEKLFF. The CDR3 nucleotides read TGTGCCAGCAGCTTGGGACGCGGGGCTAATGAAAAACTGTTTTTT.

V is TRBV9 and J is TRBJ2-1; 7 bases map to TRBD2. V was clipped by 3 bases and J by 4 bases; unmatched bases: 7. The CDR3 has 15 residues. CDR1 SGDLS and CDR2 YYNGEE come from the germline V gene. CDR3 region: CASSGLGLPYNEQFF. Written as DNA, the CDR3 is TGTGCCAGCAGCGGTCTGGGACTACCTTACAATGAGCAGTTCTTC.

V and J are TRBV5-1 and TRBJ2-3; D is unresolved. CDR3 length: 15 amino acids. Trimming pared 5 bases from V and 7 bases from J, leaving 20 bases between. Per the germline V gene, CDR1 is SGHRS and CDR2 is YFSETQ. CDR3 DNA sequence: TGCGCCAGCAGTCCGGGCGAGATGCTCGGTTATACGCAGTATTTT. It specifies CASSPGEMLGYTQYF.

This clone was counted only a few times. The CDR3 sequence is CASSLLQGGRGYTF. The CDR3 region has the DNA TGTGCCAGCAGCTTGCTACAGGGGGGTCGTGGCTACACCTTC. J is TRBJ1-2 and V is TRBV7-8; 8 bases are a match to TRBD1. The CDR3 extends over 14 amino acids. Germline V lookup: CDR1 SGHVS, CDR2 FQNEAQ. J was trimmed by 7 bases and V by 3 bases; bases with no gene match: 7. Full variable domain (missing parts from reference TRBV7-8 and TRBJ1-2): GAGVSQSPRYKVAKRGQDVALRCDPISGHVSLFWYQQALGQGPEFLTYFQNEAQLDKSGLPSDRFFAERPEGSVSTLKIQRTQQEDSAVYLCASSLLQGGRGYTFGSGTRLTVV.

This rearrangement joins TRBV10-3 to TRBJ2-1; D might be TRBD2 (6 bases). Germline V gene sequence: CDR1 ENHRY, CDR2 SYGVKD. The CDR3 consists of 17 residues. V was pared by 3 bases and J by 3 bases, with 18 bases between. CDR3 region: CAISDFGTQGSYNEQFF. The CDR3 DNA reads TGTGCCATCAGTGACTTCGGGACTCAAGGTAGCTACAATGAGCAGTTCTTC.

The genes are TRBV6-1 and TRBJ1-3; TRBD1 matches 9 bases. This CDR3 region has 18 residues. Looked up from germline, CDR1 is MNHNS and CDR2 is SASEGT. The ends lost 2 bases at V and 3 bases at J; junction bases unmatched: 11. The DNA for the CDR3 is TGTGCCAGCAGTGAAATTTTACAGGGGGCGCTCTTTGGAAACACCATATATTTT. Protein: CASSEILQGALFGNTIYF.

The chain uses TRBV18 and TRBJ1-5; no clear D. The CDR3 contains 16 residues. Germline loops: CDR1 KGHSH, CDR2 LQKENI. V was clipped by 1 base and J by 5 bases, with 15 bases between them. In nucleotides, the CDR3 is TGTGCCAGCTCACCACTCCGGGCAGACTCTCATCAGCCCCAGCATTTT. This translates into CASSPLRADSHQPQHF.

The chain combines TRBV6-6 with TRBJ2-3; D unresolved. CDR1 and CDR2 (germline): MNHNY, SVGAGI (reference sequence). Trimming shortened V by 2 bases and J by 0 bases, and 6 bases separated the two germline ends. This CDR3 comprises 14 residues. CDR3 protein: CASSYPGSTDTQYF. The CDR3 region has the DNA TGTGCCAGCAGTTACCCGGGTAGCACAGATACGCAGTATTTT.

V gene TRBV6-1 combines with J gene TRBJ1-2; 7 positions match TRBD1. V lost 2 bases, J lost 4 bases, and 7 bases stayed unmatched. This CDR3 has 15 amino acids. The germline V gene has CDR1 MNHNS and CDR2 SASEGT. This CDR3 reads CASSETGAGGYGYTF. The CDR3 DNA reads TGTGCCAGCAGTGAAACCGGGGCAGGGGGCTATGGCTACACCTTC.

V gene TRBV7-2 combines with J gene TRBJ2-7, with D perhaps matching TRBD1 or TRBD2 (5 bases each). V gave up 6 bases and J gave up 0 bases, with 12 bases separating them. CDR3 length: 14 amino acids. Germline V gives CDR1 SGHTA, CDR2 FQGNSA. Here the CDR3 reads CASRRDPSSYEQYF. The CDR3 bases are TGTGCCAGCAGGAGGGACCCGAGCTCCTACGAGCAGTACTTC.

The V gene is TRBV7-3, the J gene TRBJ2-5; possibly TRBD1 for D (6 bases). Per the germline V gene, CDR1 is SGHTA and CDR2 is FQGTGA. V was clipped by 1 base and J by 5 bases, with 11 bases between them. This CDR3 is built from 14 residues. CDR3 nucleotides: TGTGCCAGCAGCTTAATTGGGGGCAGGGAGACCCAGTACTTC. Protein: CASSLIGGRETQYF.